Shown below are 5 T cell receptor beta chains from a single sample sequenced in a study of blood T cell repertoires in COVID-19. Only in-frame clones appear in the TCRdb table, and some are missing; sequencing was by immunoSEQ multiplex PCR. The repertoire has 87,000 or so clones, 80% to 90% of them found once; the top ten carry 4.5% to 5.5%. The sample was peripheral blood. These receptors all come from a woman older than 75 with acute or convalescent COVID-19.

The genes are TRBV9 and TRBJ2-7; D not resolved. CDR1 is SGDLS and CDR2 is YYNGEE in the germline V gene. This CDR3 has 14 residues. Trimming shortened V by 0 bases and J by 0 bases, and 7 bases separated the two germline ends. Here the CDR3 reads CASSVEIGSYEQYF. DNA for the CDR3: TGTGCCAGCAGCGTAGAAATCGGCTCCTACGAGCAGTACTTC.

The chain carries TRBV6-6 and TRBJ2-1; the match to TRBD2 covers 10 bases. The CDR3 has 16 residues. V lost 5 bases to trimming and J lost 0 bases; unmatched junction nucleotides: 4. CDR1 and CDR2 (germline): MNHNY, SVGAGI (reference sequence). CDR3 coding DNA: TGTGCCAGCAGTGGACTAGCGGCCGCCTCCTACAATGAGCAGTTCTTC. Translating it yields CASSGLAAASYNEQFF.

This chain joins TRBV2 and TRBJ1-6; D ambiguous. Germline V gene data show CDR1 as SNHLY and CDR2 as FYNNEI. The V gene lost 7 bases and the J gene lost 4 bases, with 8 bases spanning the gap. The CDR3 runs to 13 residues. The CDR3 here is CASKDSYNSPLHF. CDR3 in DNA: TGTGCCAGCAAGGACTCTTATAATTCACCCCTCCACTTT.

Concerning this clone: Other nucleotide sequences from this sample produce the same CDR3. V gene TRBV19 combines with J gene TRBJ2-1, with 10 positions matching TRBD1. The CDR3 consists of 13 residues. V shed 6 bases, J shed 8 bases, and the junction held 4 bases outside the gene matches. Germline V CDR1 and CDR2: LNHDA, SQIVND (reference sequence). CDR3: CASSRDRGDEQFF. DNA for the CDR3: TGTGCCAGTAGCCGGGACAGGGGCGATGAGCAGTTCTTC.

V gene TRBV14 combines with J gene TRBJ2-7; D unresolved. Germline lookup yields CDR1 SGHDN and CDR2 FVKESK. Trimming shortened V by 4 bases and J by 6 bases, and 10 bases separated the two germline ends. CDR3 size: 12 residues. In DNA form, the CDR3 reads TGTGCCAGCAGCCGAGGATTTCTCGAGCAGTACTTC. It codes for CASSRGFLEQYF.